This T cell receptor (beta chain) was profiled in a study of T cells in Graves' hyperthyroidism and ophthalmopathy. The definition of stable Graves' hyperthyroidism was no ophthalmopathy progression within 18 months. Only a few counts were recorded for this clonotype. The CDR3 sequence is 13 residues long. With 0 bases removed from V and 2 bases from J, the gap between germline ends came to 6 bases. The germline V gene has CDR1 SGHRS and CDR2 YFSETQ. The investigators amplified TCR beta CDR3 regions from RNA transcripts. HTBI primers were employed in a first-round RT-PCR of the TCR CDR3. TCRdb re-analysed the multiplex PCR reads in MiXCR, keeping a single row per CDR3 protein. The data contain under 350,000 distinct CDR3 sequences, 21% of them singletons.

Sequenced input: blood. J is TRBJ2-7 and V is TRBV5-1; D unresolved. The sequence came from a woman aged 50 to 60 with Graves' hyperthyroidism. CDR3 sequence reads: CASSLDVAYEQYF. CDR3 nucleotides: TGCGCCAGCAGCTTGGACGTAGCCTACGAGCAGTACTTC.